This entry describes one T cell receptor beta chain. This clone was seen once. Its recognized antigen is unknown. No much larger clone exists at a distance of one base, and base qualities are not known. This sample was taken from a study of cytomegalovirus exposure and HLA in healthy donors listed by TCRdb under 2017. As for the study more broadly: An earlier analysis of some 550 of the donors reported 250 to 300 Gb of sequence data and roughly 100 million unique TCR beta sequences from 150 million to 200 million T cells. To predict cytomegalovirus infection status, the study brought together high-throughput TCR immunosequencing, statistical association of individual TCRs with disease status, and machine learning. Genome-wide SNP genotypes for about three fifths of the 666 donors were used in a later genetic analysis, which treated that subset as a discovery cohort. Across roughly 420 genotyped donors of the cohort, an average of about 240,000 unique TCR beta nucleotide sequences per donor were sequenced, and around 20% of those sequences were non-productive. The T cell repertoires of 550 to 850 subjects were profiled by immunosequencing and related to cytomegalovirus serostatus. A later analysis re-examined previously published TCR beta repertoires from just over 650 donors and added high-resolution HLA genotyping to investigate patterns of TCR occurrence. Typing coverage differed by locus: A, B, C, DRB1 and DQB1 were typed in about 629-640 donors, DQA1 in about 500, DPA1 in 600 to 610, and DPB1 in around 440. An earlier analysis of 587 of the donors used high-throughput TCR beta sequencing to judge whether each TCR beta V gene segment behaved as functional or pseudogenic. Roughly five DR-DQ haplotypes were handled as single units for association and clustering, since linkage in the cohort was strong. An early release that covered some 640 HLA-typed donors contained approximately 300 gigabases of sequencing data and 75 million to 100 million unique TCR sequences. Both class I and class II loci were covered by HLA typing, at four-digit resolution. In the later analysis, no new phenotypic data were used to find candidate immune exposures; instead, reliance was placed on TCR beta sequences and their occurrence across donors. Donor age, sex, ethnicity and CMV serostatus were compiled alongside the repertoire data. The study was designed to test whether signatures of past pathogen exposure could be identified by cataloging public T cell receptors. All discovery cohort repertoires had been generated on a single sequencing platform. Among the roughly 400 genotyped donors, roughly 80% belonged to the genetic ancestry cluster associated with self-reported Caucasian donors. Along with the roughly 670-subject first cohort, a separate validation cohort of over 90 different subjects was used. What the work shows at the level of the full study, not this receptor alone: A further reported finding was that TCR beta sequences accurately predicted the HLA-A and HLA-B alleles for most subjects in the first cohort. In a later analysis, HLA-associated TCR beta chains were found to be more clonally expanded and to have lower generation probabilities than equally common non-associated chains. An earlier analysis of approximately 570 of the donors showed that most TCR beta V segments appeared in productive rearrangements either about 90% or about 30% of the time, which broadly matched IMGT annotations. In a later analysis, TCR association rates were found to vary across HLA loci, with the most associated TCRs seen for DRB1 alleles and the fewest for HLA-C alleles. Correlated functional status among segregating V segments might reflect linkage disequilibrium, but an unknown experimental factor could not be ruled out. Across donors, most TCR sequences were observed very rarely, whereas some public TCRs were present in many individuals. In a later genetic analysis, a missense DCLRE1C variant was associated with V-gene and J-gene trimming of TCR beta chains, and the association was replicated in an independent cohort. The authors suggested that the approach could potentially be extended to other disease states and immunological phenotypes. A later analysis associated about 17,000 TCR beta sequences with specific HLA alleles at a false discovery rate of 0.05. Three of the identified cytomegalovirus-associated TCR beta chains were confirmed in vitro to be specific for cytomegalovirus antigens. Several of the top co-occurrence clusters appeared to be linked to parvovirus B19, influenza, CMV and Epstein-Barr virus, according to a later analysis. A later analysis found that most CMV-associated TCR beta chains appeared HLA-restricted, with HLA associations seemingly driven largely by CMV exposure. HLA typing was unavailable for some donors at each locus, so association tests used only the typed subset. In this cohort, only TCR beta chains were sequenced, and detectable features were limited by the absence of alpha or paired-chain data. Cytomegalovirus status was reported to be diagnosed by the classifier with high specificity and sensitivity in both the original and validation cohorts. A later genetic analysis reported fewer N-insertions in productive TCRs among donors in an Asian-associated ancestry cluster than the approximately 700-donor mean. Presence/absence analyses assumed roughly uniform sequencing depth across donors, an assumption that may not hold. Because counts were too low, under 20 rarely observed V segments, including chromosome 9 orphons, were left out of the earlier analysis of 587 of the donors. The study listed approximately 160 TCR beta chains as associated with cytomegalovirus. Immune exposure information for the cohort was limited to CMV serostatus. The sequencing pipeline was judged likely to have produced a cluster of highly shared sequence variants as a technical artifact. Assigning TCR associations to individual alleles was difficult when HLA alleles, especially DR and DQ, strongly co-occurred.

Preparation of the library involved the immunoSEQ multiplex PCR assay. For the multiplex PCR, a mixture combining 60 forward primers for TCR Vbeta segments and 13 reverse primers for TCR Jbeta segments was used. The CDR3 region of rearranged TCR beta genes was amplified from genomic DNA with a multiplex PCR assay. On the Illumina HiSeq System, the amplified TCR beta libraries were sequenced as 87-base-pair reads. Processing in the source paper ran as follows. A later analysis counted 75 million to 100 million unique TCR beta chains across the 666 repertoires, and approximately 11 million of these chains were shared by at least two donors. Raw reads were error-corrected and collapsed into unique sequences with a nearest-neighbor algorithm that merged closely related sequences to remove PCR and sequencing errors. Alignment of CDR3 sequences to IMGT reference sequences was used to assign V, D and J gene segments. For a sequence to be retained, at least a six-nucleotide match to both a V gene segment and a J gene segment was required. Rearrangements were classified as productive when the CDR3 lacked stop codons and remained in frame with V and J, and all other rearrangements were classified as non-productive. Following IMGT convention, CDR3 was defined as the stretch from the second conserved V-encoded cysteine up to the conserved J-encoded phenylalanine. In an earlier analysis of 587 of the donors, sequences lacking an unambiguous match to a single V gene segment were excluded. In an earlier analysis of 450 to 700 of the donors, V segments were called functional above 56.7% productive rearrangements and were called segregating when the between-donor standard deviation exceeded 5%. A statistical classification framework was built to diagnose cytomegalovirus status from the catalog of TCR beta chain sequences. In a later analysis, V and J genes were assigned by comparing TCR nucleotide sequences against IMGT/GENE-DB human TR gene sequences. The TCRdist pipeline was used in a later analysis to assign CDR3 sequences and most-parsimonious VDJ recombination scenarios. In a later analysis, every TCR beta chain was defined by the combination of its CDR3 amino acid sequence and its V-gene family, and reads without a unique V-gene family were dropped. To address suspected cross-contamination and a sequencing artifact, a later analysis removed some 620 highly shared, low-generation-probability nucleotide sequences. In a later analysis, a clonal expansion index for each public chain was calculated from normalized within-repertoire ranks of inferred template counts. A later analysis computed generation probabilities with a VDJ recombination model fitted to out-of-frame rearrangements, and checked the results against IGoR. In a later analysis, hypergeometric tests were used to score TCR-TCR, TCR-HLA and TCR-CMV co-occurrence, with a repertoire-size bias correction applied to TCR pairs. To estimate false discovery rates, a later analysis permuted the HLA or CMV assignments 20 times. In a later analysis, co-occurring TCRs were grouped using DBSCAN, and TCRdist sequence similarity was added for clustering within HLA-allele-positive subsets. Repertoires with fewer than 30,000 or more than 120,000 public chains, plus five repertoires with anomalous nucleotide sharing, were excluded from co-occurrence clustering. The clones in this table, taken by TCRdb from immuneACCESS, are in-frame only. Not every clone is retained; where verified, under half of the shortfall comes from an unresolved V gene, and the cause of the rest is unknown. V, J and clone size were drawn from that table, and D and trimming were deduced from the DNA. The sample table contains about 200,000 clones; only one count was recorded for roughly 80% of them. The ten largest account for 2.9% of the sample.

The cohort was made up of 650 to 700 healthy bone marrow donors. Cohort members were all nominally healthy when sampled, although unrecorded immune exposures were likely present. The donor was CMV seronegative and was included in the group of a few hundred seronegative cohort members. A peripheral blood sample was provided by each donor, and peripheral blood mononuclear cells were used for TCR beta sequencing. Genomic DNA was extracted from the blood cell samples with the Qiagen DNeasy Blood Extraction Kit. The sequence was obtained from a woman in her 30s in good health and CMV-seronegative. Sequencing used PBMCs.

The CDR3 sequence is CASSPRFGGNYGYTF. In nucleotide form, the sequence is TGTGCCAGCAGCCCAAGGTTCGGAGGTAACTATGGCTACACCTTC. This receptor chain uses TRBV28 and TRBJ1-2, with no confidently assigned D gene. Taken from the germline V gene, the CDR1 and CDR2 loops are MDHEN and SYDVKM. V is clipped by 6 bases and J by 1 base, and the sequence between their germline boundaries is 15 bases long. The CDR3 covers 15 residues, taking in both the cysteine and the phenylalanine. The only DNA kept is the CDR3, 45 bases in frame from the first base.